This TCR beta chain was identified during a study of blood T cell repertoires in COVID-19. Study-level information: Donors in the United States, Italy and Spain gave samples during acute or convalescent COVID-19. T cells, B-cell-depleted T cells, or PBMCs provided the cDNA or gDNA that served as material.

The germline V gene has CDR1 SGHVS and CDR2 FQNEAQ. The CDR3 sequence is 17 residues long. J lost 5 bases, V lost 3 bases, and 10 bases had no gene match. Original analysis: Using reference gene primer amplification, nucleated cell counts were estimated. This table comes from immunoSEQ multiplex PCR, and its TCRdb copy is limited to in-frame clones, with some not included. The V and J calls and the clone size are those of that table, but D and trimming were determined from the DNA. This repertoire shows 250,000 or so clones, around 90% found once; its top ten account for 0.94%. The chain employs TRBV7-8 and TRBJ2-2; 9 positions match TRBD2. The source of this sequence is a woman aged 40 to 50 who had recovered from COVID-19. Sequencing used peripheral blood. The CDR3 protein is CASSLLVASGTTGELFF. The DNA of the CDR3 is TGTGCCAGCAGCTTGTTGGTGGCTAGCGGGACAACCGGGGAGCTGTTTTTT.